This T cell receptor (beta chain) was found in a study of T cell responses to AZD1222 COVID-19 vaccine. Study findings and constraints: Dominant CD4 TCR responses targeted spike regions 160-218 and 743-854. Spike-specific TCRs gained breadth and depth after people received two AZD1222 doses. At baseline, just a handful of AZD1222 recipients tested seropositive. A mostly white British donor set with more females was recruited, and clonal diversity was possibly underestimated.

This table comes from immunoSEQ multiplex PCR, and its TCRdb copy is limited to in-frame clones, with some not included. The table lists some 200,000 clones, approximately 90% of them singletons. Details on this clone: Its antigen is not identified.

Trimming stripped 4 bases from V and 2 bases from J, with 7 bases between. CDR3 length equals 13 residues. Looked up from germline, CDR1 is MDHEN and CDR2 is SYDVKM. The J gene is TRBJ2-3, the V gene TRBV28; D is possibly TRBD1 (6 bases). Here the sequenced sample was peripheral blood, taken 28 days after the second AZD1222 dose. This receptor was identified in an adult who received the AZD1222 COVID-19 vaccine. CDR3 sequence reads: CASSSGVTDTQYF. The CDR3 DNA follows: TGTGCCAGCAGTTCAGGGGTCACAGATACGCAGTATTTT.